The clone carrying this TCR beta chain was detected ten times or more. Its antigen is unidentified. TCRdb re-analysed the reads in MiXCR, keeping a single row per CDR3 protein. The table has about 140,000 distinct CDR3 sequences, roughly 6.5% seen once. This entry comes from a study of T cell repertoires in cytomegalovirus infection. Study-level background: CMV infection and matching HLA type were both indicated by public TCR beta signatures.

This CDR3 is built from 13 residues. The ends were cut back, 5 bases at V and 3 bases at J, with 11 bases in the middle. Germline V CDR1 and CDR2: MDHEN, SYDVKM. General study results and limits: It was HLA-C-restricted CMV-specific TCR beta clonotypes that dominated the response ex vivo. Identification of carriers of CMV plus the relevant HLA was achieved through cumulative public TCR beta family frequency.

This clonotype originated in a human donor in good health (CMV status not recorded). Some clones in this sample may be carry-over from other donors' samples. Source material: PBMCs. V is TRBV28 and J is TRBJ2-7, with D possibly being TRBD2 (6 bases). For the CDR3, the DNA is TGTGCCAGCAGTGTCGGGACTCACTACGAGCAGTACTTC. Residues: CASSVGTHYEQYF.